The entry below describes one T cell receptor beta chain. This sample is part of a study of T-cell memory formation after mild COVID-19. CDR1 and CDR2 from the germline V gene are SEHNR and FQNEAQ (reference sequence). V lost 4 bases and J lost 3; bases outside the gene matches: 8. The CDR3 loop spans 16 amino acids. TCRdb used MiXCR to reprocess the 5' RACE reads, holding one entry per CDR3 protein. The table has just over 400,000 distinct CDR3 sequences, 20% to 30% seen once. This sequence was found in an adult woman who had mild COVID-19 (a few samples of this study predate the infection). Cell type and time point are not known. The chain has TRBV7-9 and TRBJ2-3; TRBD1 matches 9 bases. Sequenced sample: PBMCs or a T cell subset sorted from them (not recorded which). CDR3 coding DNA: TGTGCCAGCAGCTACAAACCCGGGACAGGGACAGATACGCAGTATTTT. It encodes CASSYKPGTGTDTQYF.